This entry concerns a single T cell receptor beta chain. Its target is not known. Method: immunoSEQ multiplex PCR; TCRdb's copy keeps in-frame clones and lacks some. The repertoire includes 110,000 or so clones, about nine tenths of them detected once, and approximately 4.5% sits in the top ten. CDR3 length: 15 residues. The J segment lost 1 base and the V segment lost 5 bases, leaving 5 bases of the junction unmatched. Germline V gene data show CDR1 as ENHRY and CDR2 as SYGVKD. The data belong to a study of cytomegalovirus exposure and HLA in healthy donors. Overall study results and limits: Researchers counted 164 TCR beta chains as cytomegalovirus-associated.

This TCR was sampled from a young man in good health and CMV-seropositive. Sequences were obtained from PBMCs. The V call is TRBV10-3, the J call TRBJ1-5, with 7 nucleotides matching TRBD1. This CDR3 reads CAISSGQASNQPQHF. The CDR3, as DNA: TGTGCCATCAGTTCAGGACAGGCGAGCAATCAGCCCCAGCATTTT.